This entry describes one T cell receptor beta chain. The antigen remains unidentified. The CDR3 runs 17 residues. Trimming stripped 1 base from V and 0 bases from J, with 11 bases between. Germline-derived CDR1 and CDR2 are SGHNT and YYREEE (reference sequence). When the RNA was reverse transcribed, random hexamers were used with an input of about 0.5 to 1 ug. TCR beta CDR3 was amplified by immunoSEQ multiplex PCR. This amplification extended across 54 Vbeta and 13 Jbeta segments. TCRdb reanalysed the immunoSEQ multiplex PCR reads using MiXCR and keeps one entry per CDR3 protein. The sample holds 150,000 or so distinct CDR3 sequences, around 93% seen once. The CD8+ and CD4+ T cells were isolated magnetically using a negative isolation approach, whereas the TEMRA cells were enriched by FACS. This record belongs to a study of CD8 T cells in Susac syndrome. Study in general: Eight of the sequenced Susac syndrome patients were in remission, and five or six had active disease. Study-wide findings and caveats: The Susac syndrome CD4+ T cell repertoires displayed no clonal expansion.

The sample consisted of CD4+ T cells from PBMCs. This sequence was found in a human donor with Susac syndrome. The rearrangement links TRBV5-4 to TRBJ2-6, with unresolved D. CDR3 loop: CASSLSGSDSGANVLTF. The CDR3 nucleotides are TGTGCCAGCAGCTTGTCCGGATCGGACTCTGGGGCCAACGTCCTGACTTTC.